The 26 T cell receptor beta chains given below trace back to one sample, sequenced in a study of OX40 agonist ivuxolimab in advanced cancers. Using immunoSEQ multiplex PCR, the repertoire was profiled, and TCRdb retains in-frame clones only, with some absent. The table records some 70,000 clones, 75% to 90% of them present only once. Specimen: CD4+ or CD8+ T cells sorted from blood, collected in a trial of the OX40 agonist ivuxolimab. The receptors come from an adult with an advanced solid tumor such as melanoma, head and neck, liver or kidney cancer.

The chain combines TRBV15 with TRBJ2-5, with 7 bases aligning to TRBD2. CDR3 size: 14 residues. The V gene end was trimmed by 3 bases and the J gene end by 0 bases; junction bases not matched to a gene: 1. Germline CDR1 and CDR2: LNHNV and YYDKDF (reference sequence). The CDR3 loop is CATSRRGNQETQYF. The CDR3 nucleotides are TGTGCCACCAGCAGGCGGGGGAACCAAGAGACCCAGTACTTC.

The chain has TRBV19 and TRBJ2-1; D is perhaps TRBD1 (6 bases). The CDR3 covers 16 residues. Trimming left V 1 base short and J 5 bases short, with 15 bases between. The germline CDR1 and CDR2 sequences are LNHDA and SQIVND (reference sequence). The CDR3 nucleotides are TGTGCCAGTAGTATAGTACACAGGGTTCCTAACAATGAGCAGTTCTTC. It yields the protein CASSIVHRVPNNEQFF.

The table lists this clone with a count of one. The same CDR3 can be traced to other DNA sequences in this sample. The chain carries TRBV19 and TRBJ2-7; TRBD1 matches at 8 bases. The CDR3 is made up of 14 amino acids. Per the germline V gene, CDR1 is LNHDA and CDR2 is SQIVND (reference sequence). With V trimmed by 5 bases and J by 2 bases, 5 bases remained unmatched. The DNA for the CDR3 is TGTGCCAGTAGTCCGCGACAGGGGACCTACGAGCAGTACTTC. It is translated as CASSPRQGTYEQYF.

V is TRBV5-4 and J is TRBJ2-5, with TRBD1 as a possible D gene (7 bases). The CDR3 length is 18 residues. Per the germline V gene, CDR1 is SGHNT and CDR2 is YYREEE (reference sequence). V was cut by 4 bases and J by 5 bases, with 27 bases left in between. The CDR3, as DNA: TGTGCCAGCAGCGAGGCGCAGGGGGGAGTCCTACCACGGGAGACCCAGTACTTC. Translated, it gives CASSEAQGGVLPRETQYF.

CDR3: CSAMTSPNTEAFF. CDR3 coding DNA: TGCAGCGCGATGACATCCCCGAACACTGAAGCTTTCTTT. The chain is built from TRBV29-1 and TRBJ1-1; D unresolved. This CDR3 comprises 13 residues. Germline CDR1 and CDR2: SQVTM and ANQGSEA. The germline V and J ends were trimmed by 7 bases and 1 base, with 13 bases remaining between them. Combining the CDR3 with reference TRBV29-1 and TRBJ1-1 gives the whole variable domain SAVISQKPSRDICQRGTSLTIQCQVDSQVTMMFWYRQQPGQSLTLIATANQGSEATYESGFVIDKFPISRPNLTFSTLTVSNMSPEDSSIYLCSAMTSPNTEAFFGQGTRLTVV.

This clone was counted a single time. This chain uses TRBV6-5 with TRBJ2-5, with D maybe TRBD2 (6 bases). Trimming removed 8 bases at V and 5 bases at J, with 18 bases between. CDR1 is MNHEY, CDR2 SVGAGI, per germline. The CDR3 has 14 amino acids. The CDR3 DNA is TGTGCCAGCGCCCGGGACTTTCGGGGGGAGACCCAGTACTTC. Translating gives CASARDFRGETQYF.

The genes are TRBV6-5 and TRBJ2-3; a possible D gene is TRBD1 (6 bases). V was cut by 2 bases and J by 4 bases, with 13 bases left in between. CDR1 MNHEY and CDR2 SVGAGI come from the germline V gene. This CDR3 spans 15 amino acids. CDR3 nucleotide sequence: TGTGCCAGCAGTTACAGGCAGGGGATGGCAGATACGCAGTATTTT. Its protein is CASSYRQGMADTQYF.

The chain is built from TRBV11-2 and TRBJ2-5, with D unresolved. The V end was cut by 2 bases, the J end by 4 bases, with 2 bases between. The CDR3 has 11 residues. Germline CDR1 reads SGHAT; CDR2 reads FQNNGV. CDR3 sequence: CASSLLETQYF. Here the CDR3 DNA reads TGTGCCAGCAGCTTATTAGAGACCCAGTACTTC.

This clone was detected only once. V is TRBV6-1 and J is TRBJ2-3; 13 bases line up with TRBD2. V shed 4 bases and J 10 bases; nucleotides not matched to a gene: 11. The CDR3 contains 16 residues. From germline, CDR1 is MNHNS and CDR2 SASEGT. The CDR3 sequence is CASSGTSGGVPRSQYF. For the CDR3, the DNA is TGTGCCAGCAGTGGAACTAGCGGGGGGGTTCCGAGGTCGCAGTATTTT.

This clone was counted a single time. The V and J genes are TRBV30 and TRBJ2-3; 10 bases map to TRBD2. The CDR3 loop spans 15 amino acids. The germline V gene encodes CDR1 GTSNPN and CDR2 SVGIG (reference sequence). Unmatched junction bases numbered 6, after V lost 1 base and J lost 5 bases. CDR3 in amino acids: CAWSALAGVIDTQYF. In DNA form, the CDR3 reads TGTGCCTGGAGTGCTCTAGCGGGAGTAATAGATACGCAGTATTTT.

The V and J genes are TRBV5-5 and TRBJ2-6; maybe TRBD1 (5 bases). The CDR3 is 18 residues long. Per the germline V gene, CDR1 is SGHKS and CDR2 is YYEKEE (reference sequence). Deletions cut 3 bases from V and 5 bases from J, with 21 bases between. The CDR3 coding sequence is TGTGCCAGCAGCTACGACCAGGGTCCCTCGAGGAGGGCCAACGTCCTGACTTTC. Translated: CASSYDQGPSRRANVLTF.

This sequence joins TRBV29-1 and TRBJ2-5; tentative D call: TRBD2 (5 bases). CDR1 and CDR2 (germline): SQVTM, ANQGSEA. This CDR3 is 12 amino acids long. V was trimmed by 4 bases and J by 0 bases, leaving 6 bases between them. The chain's CDR3 is CSVGLHQETQYF. The CDR3 bases are TGCAGCGTTGGACTACACCAAGAGACCCAGTACTTC.

The CDR3 region is CASSEASGSSYEQYF. The CDR3 DNA reads TGTGCCAGCAGTGAGGCTAGCGGGAGCTCCTACGAGCAGTACTTC. The chain couples TRBV2 to TRBJ2-7, with 10 bases aligning to TRBD2. Germline trimming cut 3 bases from V and 0 bases from J; bases unmatched to any gene: 2. The CDR3 has 15 residues. CDR1 is SNHLY and CDR2 is FYNNEI in the germline V gene.

V is TRBV7-6 and J is TRBJ2-6; D is possibly TRBD1 or TRBD2 (7 bases each). V lost 2 bases and J lost 2, with 13 bases in between. The length of the CDR3 is 17 residues. The germline gives CDR1 SGHVS, CDR2 FNYEAQ. The CDR3 sequence: CASSLPPGGAGANVLTF. The CDR3 region has the DNA TGTGCCAGCAGCTTACCACCAGGGGGGGCTGGGGCCAACGTCCTGACTTTC.

This clone was seen a handful of times. The rearrangement links TRBV5-1 to TRBJ2-1; D gene ambiguous. Germline CDR1 SGHRS, CDR2 YFSETQ. This CDR3 comprises 14 residues. V lost 0 bases to trimming and J lost 6 bases, with 10 bases between them. CDR3 in amino acids: CASSLGQETNEQFF. The CDR3 DNA reads as TGCGCCAGCAGCTTGGGGCAGGAAACCAATGAGCAGTTCTTC.

This chain joins TRBV7-9 and TRBJ2-5; 8 bases fit TRBD1. This CDR3 has 13 residues. The germline V gene encodes CDR1 SEHNR and CDR2 FQNEAQ (reference sequence). V shed 5 bases, J shed 9 bases, and the junction held 8 bases outside the gene matches. CDR3 loop: CASSPGTGASQYF. The CDR3 nucleotides read TGTGCCAGCAGCCCGGGGACAGGCGCCTCCCAGTACTTC. Drawing the rest from reference TRBV7-9 and TRBJ2-5, the complete variable domain is DTGVSQNPRHKITKRGQNVTFRCDPISEHNRLYWYRQTLGQGPEFLTYFQNEAQLEKSRLLSDRFSAERPKGSFSTLEIQRTEQGDSAMYLCASSPGTGASQYFGPGTRLLVL.

There are a few counts of this clone. The chain is built from TRBV6-9 and TRBJ2-2; D not resolved. CDR3 length: 11 amino acids. CDR1 and CDR2 (germline): MNHGY, SVAAGI. Deletions cut 7 bases from V and 4 bases from J, with 4 bases between. The CDR3, as DNA: TGTGCCAGCACCCGCACCGGGGAGCTGTTTTTT. Its translation is CASTRTGELFF.

J is TRBJ2-7 and V is TRBV7-9; D is unclear. CDR1 SEHNR and CDR2 FQNEAQ come from the germline V gene (reference sequence). The CDR3 loop spans 13 amino acids. The germline V and J ends were trimmed by 5 bases and 2 bases, with 10 bases remaining between them. Here the CDR3 DNA reads TGTGCCAGCAGCCCAGCCGTCCCCTACGAGCAGTACTTC. Its translation is CASSPAVPYEQYF.

V gene TRBV10-2 combines with J gene TRBJ1-4, with no clear D. This CDR3 comprises 14 residues. Germline loops: CDR1 WSHSY, CDR2 SAAADI. Between the trimmed V and J ends, which lost 6 bases and 5 bases, there was a span of 13 bases. CDR3 residues: CASSPRQSNEKLFF. The CDR3 bases are TGCGCCAGCAGCCCCCGGCAGAGCAATGAAAAACTGTTTTTT.

The rearrangement uses TRBV5-1 and TRBJ2-7, with a possible D match to TRBD1 (6 bases). The CDR3 is made up of 13 amino acids. Germline lookup yields CDR1 SGHRS and CDR2 YFSETQ. V lost 0 bases and J 4 bases, leaving 8 bases between the germline ends. The CDR3 DNA reads TGCGCCAGCAGCTTGGACAGGGTTTACGAGCAGTACTTC. As protein: CASSLDRVYEQYF.

The chain combines TRBV18 with TRBJ1-2; the D is unclear. The germline V gene has CDR1 KGHSH and CDR2 LQKENI. This CDR3 is 15 amino acids long. V was trimmed by 1 base and J by 1 base, leaving 10 bases between them. The DNA of the CDR3 is TGTGCCAGCTCACCACTATGGAACAGTAACTATGGCTACACCTTC. Its translation: CASSPLWNSNYGYTF. Using reference TRBV18 and TRBJ1-2 for the parts outside the CDR3, the full variable domain is NAGVMQNPRHLVRRRGQEARLRCSPMKGHSHVYWYRQLPEEGLKFMVYLQKENIIDESGMPKERFSAEFPKEGPSILRIQQVVRGDSAAYFCASSPLWNSNYGYTFGSGTRLTVV.

V usage is TRBV7-2 and J usage is TRBJ2-5; D not resolved. Germline V gives CDR1 SGHTA, CDR2 FQGNSA. This CDR3 contains 13 residues. The V end lost 2 bases, the J end lost 5 bases, and 9 bases lay between the germline ends. CDR3 region: CASSLKFSETQYF. The CDR3 DNA is TGTGCCAGCAGCTTAAAATTCTCGGAGACCCAGTACTTC.

V and J are TRBV30 and TRBJ2-2; no reliable D call. The germline CDR1 and CDR2 sequences are GTSNPN and SVGIG (reference sequence). The CDR3 length is 13 residues. V lost 2 bases and J 0 bases, leaving 4 bases between the germline ends. CDR3 residues: CAWSSANTGELFF. In nucleotides, the CDR3 is TGTGCCTGGAGTTCTGCGAACACCGGGGAGCTGTTTTTT.

The chain couples TRBV10-3 to TRBJ1-1, with a tentative D call TRBD1 (5 bases). There are 14 residues in the CDR3. Germline CDR1 and CDR2: ENHRY and SYGVKD. V dropped 5 bases and J dropped 0 bases, with 10 bases sitting between them. CDR3 loop: CAISSDSMNTEAFF. The CDR3 coding sequence is TGTGCCATCAGTTCCGACAGCATGAACACTGAAGCTTTCTTT.

The count of this clone is one. This sequence joins TRBV6-6 and TRBJ2-1, with a tentative D call TRBD2 (6 bases). This CDR3 spans 16 amino acids. CDR1 and CDR2 from the germline V gene are MNHNY and SVGAGI (reference sequence). Trimming cost V 5 bases and J 4 bases, with 18 bases left between them. The CDR3 sequence: CASSKFAGTGYNEQFF. As DNA, the CDR3 is TGTGCCAGCAGTAAATTCGCGGGAACCGGTTACAATGAGCAGTTCTTC.

The chain employs TRBV7-8 and TRBJ2-3, with 10 nucleotides matching TRBD2. This CDR3 comprises 17 residues. Germline V CDR1 and CDR2: SGHVS, FQNEAQ. V dropped 3 bases and J dropped 5; count of bases not matched to a gene: 11. The CDR3 DNA reads TGTGCCAGCAGCTTTGCTAGCGGGAGCCCCAGGGTAGATACGCAGTATTTT. This encodes CASSFASGSPRVDTQYF.